The rows below give T cell receptor beta chains drawn from one sample of a study of blood T cell repertoires in COVID-19. Clones were read by immunoSEQ multiplex PCR, and TCRdb kept only the in-frame ones, dropping some. The sample yields 85,000 to 100,000 clones, about nine tenths seen once. Sequencing input: peripheral blood. These receptors were obtained from a man aged 50 to 60 with active or convalescent COVID-19. Each CDR3 is given with its conserved first and last residue. D genes are given only for firm matches. Where a row states a size, it is once, few, many or the class of an expanded clone; other rows omit it.

size,V,J,D,length,DNA,CDR3
.,TRBV28,TRBJ1-2,.,15,TGTGCCAGCAGATTACCCCTGACAGCTAACTATGGCTACACCTTC,CASRLPLTANYGYTF
.,TRBV11-2,TRBJ1-1,.,12,TGTGCCAGCAGCCCGGGTAAGACTGAAGCTTTCTTT,CASSPGKTEAFF
few,TRBV11-2,TRBJ2-3,.,15,TGTGCCAGCAGCTTAATGGGTGACCCTAGGGATACGCAGTATTTT,CASSLMGDPRDTQYF
once,TRBV13,TRBJ1-5,.,13,TGTGCCAGCAGCTTTGGACAAAATCAGCCCCAGCATTTT,CASSFGQNQPQHF
.,TRBV21-1,TRBJ2-7,.,16,TGTGCCAGCAGCAAATCGGGGACTAGCTGCTCCTACGAGCAGTACTTC,CASSKSGTSCSYEQYF
few,TRBV29-1,TRBJ1-1,TRBD1,12,TGCAGCGTTCGACAGGGGGACACTGAAGCTTTCTTT,CSVRQGDTEAFF
.,TRBV5-6,TRBJ2-7,TRBD2,16,TGTGCCAGCAGCCGTAGGGGGGTAGCGGGAGTGTGGGAGCAGTACTTC,CASSRRGVAGVWEQYF
.,TRBV6-6,TRBJ1-5,.,15,TGTGCCAGCGACAGGTTAAGTTCTTCCTTTCCGGCCCAGCATTTT,CASDRLSSSFPAQHF
.,TRBV28,TRBJ2-7,.,17,TGTGCCAGCCAAGTCGTTGGGGGGGCGGGTAGCTCCTACGAGCAGTACTTC,CASQVVGGAGSSYEQYF
.,TRBV3-1/TRBV3-2,TRBJ2-2,TRBD1,15,TGTGCCAGCAGCCCTGACAGGGGGCGTCCCGGGGAGCTGTTTTTT,CASSPDRGRPGELFF
.,TRBV4-1,TRBJ1-2,TRBD1,18,TGCGCCAGCAGCCAAGCAGTCCGGGGACAGGGAAGGGGTTGTGGCTACACCTTC,CASSQAVRGQGRGCGYTF
.,TRBV4-1,TRBJ2-1,.,14,TGCGCCAGCAGCCAAGAAAGGGTCGGGGGTGAGCAGTTCTTC,CASSQERVGGEQFF
.,TRBV19,TRBJ2-2,TRBD2,17,TGTGCCAGTAGTAGACGGACTAGCGGAATGAACACCGGGGAGCTGTTTTTT,CASSRRTSGMNTGELFF
.,TRBV12-3/TRBV12-4,TRBJ2-5,.,12,TGTGCCAGCAGTACGTTCGGGGAGACCCAGTACTTC,CASSTFGETQYF
.,TRBV12-3/TRBV12-4,TRBJ1-1,TRBD1,13,TGTGCCAGCAGTTCCGGGACAGAAACTGAAGCTTTCTTT,CASSSGTETEAFF
.,TRBV28,TRBJ2-3,.,15,TGTGCCAGCAGTACTACGGGTACTAGTTCAGATACGCAGTATTTT,CASSTTGTSSDTQYF
.,TRBV3-1/TRBV3-2,TRBJ1-1,.,13,TGTGCCAGCAGCTTAAGACAGAACACTGAAGCTTTCTTT,CASSLRQNTEAFF
.,TRBV7-8,TRBJ2-1,TRBD1,13,TGTGCCAGCAGCGGGGACAGGGGGGACGAGCAGTTCTTC,CASSGDRGDEQFF
.,TRBV5-1,TRBJ2-2,TRBD2,17,TGCGCCAGCAGCGGTTTACTAGCGGGAGGGATCACCGGGGAGCTGTTTTTT,CASSGLLAGGITGELFF
.,TRBV5-6,TRBJ1-3,.,15,TGTGCCAGCAGCTTTCAGGTTTCCTCTGGAAACACCATATATTTT,CASSFQVSSGNTIYF
.,TRBV4-3,TRBJ2-2,TRBD2,16,TGCGCCAGCAGCCAAGCCGGGACTAAAGGCACCGGGGAGCTGTTTTTT,CASSQAGTKGTGELFF
few,TRBV6-1,TRBJ2-2,.,16,TGTGCCAGCAGTGAAGGTCAGGGGATCGATATCGGGGAGCTGTTTTTT,CASSEGQGIDIGELFF
.,TRBV5-1,TRBJ2-7,TRBD2,14,TGCGCCAGCAGCTTCTTGGGACTAGCAAACGAGCAGTACTTC,CASSFLGLANEQYF
.,TRBV5-1,TRBJ2-2,.,17,TGCGCCAGCAGCTTGCTCCCCCGGGGTCGAGGCACCGGGGAGCTGTTTTTT,CASSLLPRGRGTGELFF
.,TRBV2,TRBJ2-5,.,14,TGTGCCAGCAGTGTGTTGCAGGGCCAAGAGACCCAGTACTTC,CASSVLQGQETQYF
.,TRBV5-4,TRBJ2-1,TRBD1,15,TGTGCCAGCAGCTTGGACAGGGGGGCCGGTGGTGAGCAGTTCTTC,CASSLDRGAGGEQFF
.,TRBV6-6,TRBJ1-3,TRBD1,18,TGTGCCAGCAGTCGGACTTCCTCGGGACAGGGGGTGGGAAACACCATATATTTT,CASSRTSSGQGVGNTIYF
.,TRBV6-2/TRBV6-3,TRBJ2-1,TRBD1,19,TGTGCCAGCAGTTACGCCCCGGGACAGGGGACTCTTGGTTCCAATGAGCAGTTCTTC,CASSYAPGQGTLGSNEQFF
.,TRBV28,TRBJ2-7,TRBD2,13,TGTGCCAGCTTAACTAGCGGCTCCTACGAGCAGTACTTC,CASLTSGSYEQYF
.,TRBV5-5,TRBJ2-1,.,15,TGTGCCAGCAGCCCATTTGTAACGGCCTACAATGAGCAGTTCTTC,CASSPFVTAYNEQFF
.,TRBV5-1,TRBJ2-7,TRBD2,17,TGCGCCAGCAGCTCTTGGACTAGCGGGGGCACTACCTACGAGCAGTACTTC,CASSSWTSGGTTYEQYF
.,TRBV5-6,TRBJ1-1,.,17,TGTGCCAGCAGCTCCTCATTGGTGAGGAAGCGGAACACTGAAGCTTTCTTT,CASSSSLVRKRNTEAFF
.,TRBV3-1/TRBV3-2,TRBJ2-1,.,15,TGTGCCAGCAGCCAAGAAAGAGGGCTAGCCAATGAGCAGTTCTTC,CASSQERGLANEQFF
once,TRBV19,TRBJ2-2,.,14,TGTGCCAGTAGAGGCAGGGCGAACACCGGGGAGCTGTTTTTT,CASRGRANTGELFF
.,TRBV29-1,TRBJ2-2,.,13,TGCAGCCCGAGCAGCCCGTCGGGCGGGGAGCTGTTTTTT,CSPSSPSGGELFF
.,TRBV11-3,TRBJ2-3,.,14,TGTGCCAGCAGCTTATATGCAGGCTCAGATACGCAGTATTTT,CASSLYAGSDTQYF
once,TRBV28,TRBJ1-5,.,15,TGTGCCAGCCTTCAGGGAGGGGGGTTGTTTCAGCCCCAGCATTTT,CASLQGGGLFQPQHF
.,TRBV7-2,TRBJ2-3,.,15,TGTGCCAGCAGCACGACTAGTCCTAGCACAGATACGCAGTATTTT,CASSTTSPSTDTQYF
.,TRBV6-4,TRBJ1-2,TRBD1,15,TGTGCCAGCAGTGCGTTAGTCAACAGGGGTGAGGGCTACACCTTC,CASSALVNRGEGYTF
.,TRBV27,TRBJ1-4,.,16,TGTGCCAGCAGTTTAAGAACACCCCGGGGGGATGAAAAACTGTTTTTT,CASSLRTPRGDEKLFF
.,TRBV2,TRBJ2-3,TRBD2,15,TGTGCCAGCAGCGGTATAAGCGGGAGGACAGATACGCAGTATTTT,CASSGISGRTDTQYF
few,TRBV3-1/TRBV3-2,TRBJ2-5,TRBD2,17,TGTGCCAGCAGCCAAAGACTAGCGGGAGGGGATTTGGAGACCCAGTACTTC,CASSQRLAGGDLETQYF
.,TRBV30,TRBJ1-1,.,13,TGTGCCTGGAGTGTAACAGCGAACACTGAAGCTTTCTTT,CAWSVTANTEAFF
.,TRBV6-6,TRBJ2-5,TRBD1,15,TGTGCCAGCAGTTCCGCTCAGGGGGCTGAGGAGACCCAGTACTTC,CASSSAQGAEETQYF
.,TRBV5-6,TRBJ2-7,.,13,TGTGCCAGCAGCTTAACGACACCTTACGAGCAGTACTTC,CASSLTTPYEQYF
.,TRBV29-1,TRBJ2-5,TRBD2,18,TGCAGCGCCCCTCTTGGGCTAGCGGGGGGGCGGCGCCGTGAGACCCAGTACTTC,CSAPLGLAGGRRRETQYF
.,TRBV6-2/TRBV6-3,TRBJ2-4,.,17,TGTGCCAGCAGTGCACGCGAAAGGGGATTAGCCAAAAACATTCAGTACTTC,CASSARERGLAKNIQYF
few,TRBV30,TRBJ2-7,TRBD1,15,TGTGCCTGGAGTACGGGACAGGGTAATCGGTACGAGCAGTACTTC,CAWSTGQGNRYEQYF
.,TRBV4-1,TRBJ2-5,.,14,TGCGCCAGCAGCCCAGGAGGGTACCAAGAGACCCAGTACTTC,CASSPGGYQETQYF
.,TRBV15,TRBJ2-1,TRBD2,15,TGTGCCACCAGCCCCGGGACTAGCGGACACAATGAGCAGTTCTTC,CATSPGTSGHNEQFF
.,TRBV28,TRBJ1-1,.,13,TGTGCCAGCAGTTTATCCAGGAACACTGAAGCTTTCTTT,CASSLSRNTEAFF
.,TRBV3-1/TRBV3-2,TRBJ2-5,TRBD1,14,TGTGCCAGCAGCCAGGGACAGGGTAGAGAGACCCAGTACTTC,CASSQGQGRETQYF
.,TRBV19,TRBJ1-1,.,15,TGTGCCAGTAGTCCACAGTCGACAGAGAACACTGAAGCTTTCTTT,CASSPQSTENTEAFF
.,TRBV7-8,TRBJ2-1,TRBD1,14,TGTGCCAGCAGCAAGGACAGGGGGCCCGCCGAGCAGTTCTTC,CASSKDRGPAEQFF
.,TRBV6-6,TRBJ1-4,.,16,TGTGCCAGCAGTCCGGGAGGGGGGCCGACTAATGAAAAACTGTTTTTT,CASSPGGGPTNEKLFF